This is a list of T cell receptor beta chains from one sample in a study of OX40 agonist ivuxolimab in advanced cancers. Libraries were prepared by immunoSEQ multiplex PCR; TCRdb keeps only in-frame clonotypes and omits some of them. The sample carries 60,000 to 90,000 clones, 80% to 90% recorded once. The sequencing used CD4+ or CD8+ T cells sorted from blood, collected in a trial of the OX40 agonist ivuxolimab. These receptors all stem from an adult with an advanced solid tumor such as melanoma, head and neck, liver or kidney cancer. CDR3s include the opening cysteine and the closing phenylalanine or tryptophan. The D gene is left open where the match is weak. Size is omitted from some rows. Given values are once, few, many or a class for expanded clones.

cdr3_nt	cdr3_aa	v_call	d_call	j_call	clone_size
TGTGCCAGCAGAGAAGCCTGGGCCAACGTCCTGACTTTC	CASREAWANVLTF	TRBV28	-	TRBJ2-6	-
TGTGCCAGCAGCGCTGGACAGGGAGTGACTGAAGCTTTCTTT	CASSAGQGVTEAFF	TRBV9	TRBD1	TRBJ1-1	-
TGTGCCAGCAGTGGCCGATGGGAGCAGTACTTC	CASSGRWEQYF	TRBV6-1	-	TRBJ2-7	-
TGTGCCAGCAGTCAGGGACAGTCTCGAGACCAGTACTTC	CASSQGQSRDQYF	TRBV6-1	TRBD1	TRBJ2-5	-
TGCAGCGCTCTCAGGCGGGAGGGCTCAGATACGCAGTATTTT	CSALRREGSDTQYF	TRBV29-1	TRBD2	TRBJ2-3	-
TGTGCCAGCCTAAGGGACAGGACCGACTCTGGGGCCAACGTCCTGACTTTC	CASLRDRTDSGANVLTF	TRBV18	TRBD1	TRBJ2-6	-
TGTGCCAGCAGGGGACAGCCGAACACCGGGGAGCTGTTTTTT	CASRGQPNTGELFF	TRBV6-1	TRBD1	TRBJ2-2	few
TGTGCCAGCTCACAAGGGCCAGGGAGCAATCAGCCCCAGCATTTT	CASSQGPGSNQPQHF	TRBV18	-	TRBJ1-5	-
TGTGCCAGCAGCTCACGAACAGGGGTAGAAAAACTGTTTTTT	CASSSRTGVEKLFF	TRBV5-4	TRBD1	TRBJ1-4	-
TGCGCCAGCAGACTCGGGACTTTAGAGGTCTACGAGCAGTACTTC	CASRLGTLEVYEQYF	TRBV5-1	-	TRBJ2-7	-
TGTGCCAGCAGCCCAATGACAGGGGAAGAGACCCAGTACTTC	CASSPMTGEETQYF	TRBV7-2	TRBD1	TRBJ2-5	-
TGCAGTGCCCCCGTACTTCAGCTCCAGTACTTC	CSAPVLQLQYF	TRBV20-1	-	TRBJ2-5	-
TGTGCCAGCAGCCAAGAATTCCGGGACAGTAATGGCTACACCTTC	CASSQEFRDSNGYTF	TRBV14	TRBD1	TRBJ1-2	-
TGCACCAGCAGCCAGGACAGGTCGGGGGCAGGTCTCGTTGAAAAACTGTTTTTT	CTSSQDRSGAGLVEKLFF	TRBV1	-	TRBJ1-4	-
TGTGCCAGCTCTCCGGGACAGGGGGCCAACGAGCAGTACTTC	CASSPGQGANEQYF	TRBV18	TRBD1	TRBJ2-7	-
TGCGCCAGCAGCCAAGATCTGGCGGGGCCACACTTCGAGCAGTACTTC	CASSQDLAGPHFEQYF	TRBV4-3	-	TRBJ2-7	-
TGCGCCAGCAGCTTTGGACAAAGAAATAACTATGGCTACACCTTC	CASSFGQRNNYGYTF	TRBV5-1	-	TRBJ1-2	-
TGTGCCAGCAGCTTCCTTCCCGGGCAAGGGCCACCTGGGGCCAACGTCCTGACTTTC	CASSFLPGQGPPGANVLTF	TRBV11-2	-	TRBJ2-6	-
TGTGCCAGCACCCCCCAAAGGGGGGCTCCGACTGAAGCTTTCTTT	CASTPQRGAPTEAFF	TRBV7-2	-	TRBJ1-1	-
TGTGCCAGCAGTTCCCCGACACCGGCGGGAATGAACACTGAAGCTTTCTTT	CASSSPTPAGMNTEAFF	TRBV28	-	TRBJ1-1	-